This T cell receptor (beta chain) was captured by sequencing in a study of T cells expressing NK-cell markers. Across the study: Just one sequenced donor of eight was HCMV-seronegative, while seven were seropositive.

5'RACE template switching with UMIs produced the TCR beta cDNA. TCRdb reprocessed the 5' RACE reads and reports one entry per CDR3 protein, with no DNA. Recorded for this sample: thousands of distinct CDR3 sequences. The germline gives CDR1 SGHTA, CDR2 FQGNSA. The CDR3 totals 14 residues. The sequence came from a man aged 18 to 69 in good health. The rearrangement uses TRBV7-2 and TRBJ2-7; lacking DNA, the TRBD2 call made by TCRdb goes unchecked. Sequencing was done on a sample of blood T cells: a sorted CD56 or NKG2C T cell subset, CD4+ or CD8+ T cells, or bulk PBMC T cells (not recorded which). CDR3 sequence: CASSLKAGSYEQYF.